The 24 T cell receptor beta chains reported below all come from one sample, sequenced in a study of T cell changes during pregnancy in multiple sclerosis. Profiled with immunoSEQ multiplex PCR; TCRdb holds only in-frame clones, not every one. The sample holds nearly 60,000 clones, more than 80% seen once. The material sequenced was CD4+ T cells from peripheral blood mononuclear cells, taken after pregnancy. The receptors derive from a female donor in good health, enrolled as a control in a pregnancy study.

The chain links TRBV10-3 to TRBJ1-5; 7 bases match TRBD1. Germline CDR1 and CDR2: ENHRY and SYGVKD. There are 16 residues in the CDR3. V trimming: 2 bases; J trimming: 4 bases; junction bases outside the gene matches: 8. The CDR3 reads CAISEGRQGTNQPQHF. Written as DNA, the CDR3 is TGTGCCATCAGTGAGGGGAGACAGGGCACAAATCAGCCCCAGCATTTT.

This clone was seen a single time. The gene calls are TRBV30 and TRBJ1-4; D remains ambiguous. V was cut by 3 bases and J by 7 bases, with 21 bases left in between. This CDR3 is built from 16 residues. CDR1 is GTSNPN and CDR2 is SVGIG in the germline V gene (reference sequence). CDR3 sequence: CAWSTGLGGKGEKLFF. Here the CDR3 DNA reads TGTGCCTGGAGCACGGGGTTGGGAGGGAAAGGTGAAAAACTGTTTTTT.

This chain uses TRBV7-9 with TRBJ1-1; 9 nucleotides agree with TRBD1. Germline V CDR1 and CDR2: SEHNR, FQNEAQ (reference sequence). The CDR3 length is 17 residues. The ends lost 5 bases at V and 7 bases at J; junction bases unmatched: 17. The CDR3 coding sequence is TGTGCCAGCAGCCTAGTGGTGGGACAGGGTTCACGGGGTGAAGCTTTCTTT. It is translated as CASSLVVGQGSRGEAFF.

The V call is TRBV6-6, the J call TRBJ2-1, with 8 nucleotides matching TRBD2. The CDR3 consists of 14 residues. Germline lookup yields CDR1 MNHNY and CDR2 SVGAGI (reference sequence). J lost 6 bases, V lost 2 bases, and 3 bases had no gene match. This chain's CDR3 is CASSYDGGANEQFF. Written as DNA, the CDR3 is TGTGCCAGCAGTTACGACGGGGGGGCCAATGAGCAGTTCTTC.

The rearrangement joins TRBV7-9 to TRBJ2-7; D is ambiguous. Trimming cost V 5 bases and J 6 bases, with 17 bases left between them. This CDR3 contains 14 residues. From germline, CDR1 is SEHNR and CDR2 FQNEAQ (reference sequence). CDR3 amino acids: CASSPLLGYFEQYF. DNA for the CDR3: TGTGCCAGCAGCCCTTTGCTAGGTTATTTCGAGCAGTACTTC.

The V and J genes are TRBV19 and TRBJ1-2; the D gene is possibly TRBD1 (6 bases). The CDR3 length is 14 residues. The V end lost 2 bases, the J end lost 0 bases, and 7 bases lay between the germline ends. The germline gives CDR1 LNHDA, CDR2 SQIVND (reference sequence). CDR3 sequence (DNA): TGTGCCAGTAGTATAAGGACAGCTAACTATGGCTACACCTTC. It codes for CASSIRTANYGYTF.

The rearrangement joins TRBV6-5 to TRBJ2-5; tentative D call: TRBD2 (5 bases). Trimming took off 3 bases at V and 1 base at J, with 9 bases between the two ends. The CDR3 is 14 amino acids. Germline loops: CDR1 MNHEY, CDR2 SVGAGI. In DNA, the CDR3 is TGTGCCAGCAGTTATTCCGGACTCCAAGAGACCCAGTACTTC. Translated, it gives CASSYSGLQETQYF.

The chain couples TRBV2 to TRBJ1-2; D ambiguous. Germline V gene data show CDR1 as SNHLY and CDR2 as FYNNEI. V was shortened by 5 bases and J by 4 bases, with 17 bases between the two germline ends. This CDR3 is built from 15 residues. The CDR3 nucleotides read TGTGCCAGCAGTCTCGGTCCGGGTTTTGTCTATGGCTACACCTTC. Its translation: CASSLGPGFVYGYTF.

This sequence joins TRBV7-8 and TRBJ2-3, with a tentative D call TRBD2 (7 bases). Germline CDR1 is SGHVS and CDR2 is FQNEAQ. CDR3 length: 19 amino acids. Trimming shortened V by 5 bases and J by 0 bases, and 24 bases separated the two germline ends. Here the CDR3 DNA reads TGTGCCAGCAGCCCCCCCAGGGCGGGGGCAATAACTAGCACAGATACGCAGTATTTT. Its translation is CASSPPRAGAITSTDTQYF.

This clone has only one observation. Additional DNA sequences in this sample encode the identical CDR3. This chain connects TRBV4-3 to TRBJ1-1; D is uncertain. Trimming took off 0 bases at V and 4 bases at J, with 6 bases between the two ends. The CDR3 consists of 13 residues. The germline V gene encodes CDR1 LGHNA and CDR2 YSLEER. This CDR3 is CASSQDTGTEAFF. The CDR3 DNA reads TGCGCCAGCAGCCAAGATACTGGCACTGAAGCTTTCTTT.

The rearrangement uses TRBV15 and TRBJ1-3, with TRBD1 as a possible D gene (6 bases). V dropped 3 bases and J dropped 3 bases, with 12 bases sitting between them. CDR3 length equals 15 residues. From germline, CDR1 is LNHNV and CDR2 YYDKDF (reference sequence). Written as DNA, the CDR3 is TGTGCCACCAGCAGGGACAGAAGGGTTGGAAACACCATATATTTT. Amino acid sequence: CATSRDRRVGNTIYF.

This rearrangement joins TRBV9 to TRBJ2-5, with 13 bases identical to TRBD2. V lost 1 base and J lost 5; bases outside the gene matches: 2. The CDR3 sequence is 15 residues long. Germline CDR1 is SGDLS and CDR2 is YYNGEE. The CDR3 loop is CASSVTSGGAETQYF. The DNA for the CDR3 is TGTGCCAGCAGCGTAACTAGCGGGGGGGCCGAGACCCAGTACTTC.

The chain couples TRBV6-6 to TRBJ2-1; 9 nucleotides line up with TRBD2. Germline CDR1 reads MNHNY; CDR2 reads SVGAGI (reference sequence). J was trimmed by 8 bases and V by 10 bases; bases with no gene match: 18. The CDR3 is 16 residues long. Here the CDR3 reads CAITERAGGQIHEQFF. The CDR3 DNA follows: TGTGCCATTACAGAACGAGCGGGGGGCCAGATCCATGAGCAGTTCTTC.

The rearrangement links TRBV7-2 to TRBJ1-2; perhaps TRBD1 as D (5 bases). This CDR3 has 15 residues. The germline gives CDR1 SGHTA, CDR2 FQGNSA. V lost 1 base to trimming and J lost 1 base, with 10 bases between them. For the CDR3, the DNA is TGTGCCAGCAGCTTAGGTGGACAACTTAACTATGGCTACACCTTC. Translation: CASSLGGQLNYGYTF. Based on the CDR3 plus reference TRBV7-2 and TRBJ1-2, the full variable domain is GAGVSQSPSNKVTEKGKDVELRCDPISGHTALYWYRQSLGQGLEFLIYFQGNSAPDKSGLPSDRFSAERTGGSVSTLTIQRTQQEDSAVYLCASSLGGQLNYGYTFGSGTRLTVV.

This chain links TRBV7-2 with TRBJ2-2; a weak D match, TRBD1 (6 bases). Trimming shortened V by 1 base and J by 2 bases, and 11 bases separated the two germline ends. The CDR3 loop spans 16 amino acids. The germline gives CDR1 SGHTA, CDR2 FQGNSA. The chain's CDR3 is CASSLVSGQNTGELFF. CDR3 DNA: TGTGCCAGCAGCTTAGTATCGGGACAAAACACCGGGGAGCTGTTTTTT.

J is TRBJ1-1 and V is TRBV4-1; D gene uncertain. Germline V gives CDR1 MGHRA, CDR2 YSYEKL. V lost 4 bases and J lost 0, with 12 bases in between. The CDR3 sequence is 15 residues long. CDR3 nucleotides: TGCGCCAGCAGCCTTCGTGAGGGAATGAACACTGAAGCTTTCTTT. This encodes CASSLREGMNTEAFF.

The CDR3 sequence is CAGWTGGVPVGYTF. CDR3 DNA: TGTGCCGGGTGGACAGGGGGCGTCCCGGTCGGCTACACCTTC. The chain has TRBV6-1 and TRBJ1-2; TRBD1 aligns across 11 bases. CDR1 MNHNS and CDR2 SASEGT come from the germline V gene. Unmatched junction bases numbered 13, after V lost 11 bases and J lost 8 bases. This CDR3 region has 14 residues.

V is TRBV14 and J is TRBJ1-4; possible D gene TRBD1, 5 bases. With 0 bases removed from V and 8 bases from J, the gap between germline ends came to 16 bases. Germline CDR1 is SGHDN and CDR2 is FVKESK. This CDR3 region has 16 residues. In DNA form, the CDR3 reads TGTGCCAGCAGCCAAGATGCGGGGCTTCCGGGGGAAAAACTGTTTTTT. Translation: CASSQDAGLPGEKLFF.

CDR3 coding DNA: TGTGCCAGCAGTTCGGACAGGGGGTCTTCACCCCTCCACTTT. Its translation is CASSSDRGSSPLHF. The chain joins TRBV27 to TRBJ1-6; TRBD1 agrees at 10 bases. The trim removed 4 bases at V and 9 bases at J, leaving 3 bases unmatched. The length of the CDR3 is 14 residues. Germline V gene sequence: CDR1 MNHEY, CDR2 SMNVEV (reference sequence).

This sequence joins TRBV18 and TRBJ1-1; unclear D gene. Trimming pared 6 bases from V and 1 base from J, leaving 12 bases between. The CDR3 is 14 amino acids. Germline V gene data show CDR1 as KGHSH and CDR2 as LQKENI. The CDR3 region is CASSPSPGNTEAFF. CDR3 nucleotide sequence: TGTGCCAGCTCTCCGAGCCCCGGGAACACTGAAGCTTTCTTT.

The chain is built from TRBV9 and TRBJ2-1; 13 nucleotides agree with TRBD2. V was pared by 3 bases and J by 12 bases, with 15 bases of the junction left unmatched. CDR3 length: 17 amino acids. Germline CDR1 is SGDLS and CDR2 is YYNGEE. The chain's CDR3 is CASSANIGLAGVPRQFF. The CDR3, as DNA: TGTGCCAGCAGCGCCAACATCGGACTAGCGGGGGTCCCTAGGCAGTTCTTC.

The chain is built from TRBV25-1 and TRBJ1-2, with 10 bases identical to TRBD1. There are 14 residues in the CDR3. The germline V gene has CDR1 MGHDK and CDR2 SYGVNS. Trimming removed 4 bases from V and 5 bases from J; junction bases left unmatched: 4. The chain's CDR3 is CASSGQGATYGYTF. The CDR3 nucleotides read TGTGCCAGCAGTGGACAGGGGGCAACATATGGCTACACCTTC.

The chain employs TRBV30 and TRBJ2-3; 7 nucleotides match TRBD2. Trimming took 1 base from V and 0 from J; bases not matched to a gene: 4. Germline V gene data show CDR1 as GTSNPN and CDR2 as SVGIG (reference sequence). The CDR3 is 15 residues long. CDR3 bases: TGTGCCTGGAGTGCACTAGCGCTTAGCACAGATACGCAGTATTTT. It is translated as CAWSALALSTDTQYF.

The V call is TRBV19, the J call TRBJ1-6; D not resolved. Trimming removed 0 bases at V and 12 bases at J, with 6 bases between. Germline lookup yields CDR1 LNHDA and CDR2 SQIVND (reference sequence). CDR3 length equals 12 residues. The CDR3 here is CASSIEREPLHF. The CDR3 DNA reads TGTGCCAGTAGTATAGAGCGGGAACCCCTCCACTTT.